The 29 T cell receptor beta chains below come from one sample, sequenced in a study of shared clonotypes between healthy human individuals. Method: immunoSEQ multiplex PCR; TCRdb's copy keeps in-frame clones and lacks some. The top ten hold around 0.4% of the sample, which has about 2.5 million clones, 85% to 95% seen once. Sequencing was done on a sample of naive CD4+ T cells from PBMCs. Noted subset: CD45RA+ positively selected. These receptors were obtained from a man between 18 and 35 years old in good health. Some clones in this sample may be carry-over from other donors' samples.

This chain connects TRBV10-1 to TRBJ2-7; 14 nucleotides align to TRBD2. V lost 4 bases to trimming and J lost 6 bases; unmatched junction nucleotides: 8. The CDR3 covers 16 residues. CDR1 and CDR2 from the germline V gene are WNHNN and SYGVQD (reference sequence). The CDR3 coding sequence is TGCGCCAGCAGTGCTCCCGGGACTAGCGGGAGCTGCGAGCAGTACTTC. This encodes CASSAPGTSGSCEQYF.

As for this clone: The junction differs from germline at one of its ends, possibly a read error. This sequence joins TRBV7-9 and TRBJ2-3; TRBD2 matches at 9 bases. Per the germline V gene, CDR1 is SEHNR and CDR2 is FQNEAQ (reference sequence). The CDR3 has 17 residues. The chain's CDR3 is CASSLARLAGKGNTQYF. CDR3 nucleotides: TGTGCCAGCAGTTTAGCGCGGCTAGCGGGAAAAGGGAATACGCAGTATTTT.

V usage is TRBV7-8 and J usage is TRBJ1-4; weak D call: TRBD1 (5 bases). This CDR3 contains 15 residues. Germline V lookup: CDR1 SGHVS, CDR2 FQNEAQ. Trimming shortened V by 5 bases and J by 8 bases, and 18 bases separated the two germline ends. The DNA of the CDR3 is TGTGCCAGCAGCCCCGGACAAGCCAAGGGGGAAAAACTGTTTTTT. This translates into CASSPGQAKGEKLFF.

The rearrangement uses TRBV5-1 and TRBJ2-7; 7 bases fit TRBD1. The germline gives CDR1 SGHRS, CDR2 YFSETQ. The V gene end was trimmed by 7 bases and the J gene end by 5 bases; junction bases not matched to a gene: 9. The CDR3 spans 13 residues. The CDR3 loop is CASGVEGGDEQYF. The CDR3 DNA is TGCGCCAGCGGGGTAGAAGGGGGCGACGAGCAGTACTTC.

The genes are TRBV5-1 and TRBJ2-1, with D perhaps TRBD1 (5 bases). CDR1 and CDR2 (germline): SGHRS, YFSETQ. The CDR3 is 13 residues long. V lost 6 bases, J lost 9 bases, and 16 bases lay in between. The CDR3 coding sequence is TGCGCCAGCACACCCTTGTTGGGGCGTGAGCAGTTCTTC. Translating gives CASTPLLGREQFF.

The rearrangement joins TRBV6-5 to TRBJ2-1; TRBD1 is a possible D gene (5 bases). Germline V gene data show CDR1 as MNHEY and CDR2 as SVGAGI. The CDR3 has 12 amino acids. V was cut by 7 bases and J by 7 bases, with 11 bases left in between. The CDR3 loop reads CASNRGGNEQFF. For the CDR3, the DNA is TGTGCCAGCAATAGGGGTGGGAATGAGCAGTTCTTC.

J is TRBJ1-2 and V is TRBV28; weak D call: TRBD1 (5 bases). Germline V gene data show CDR1 as MDHEN and CDR2 as SYDVKM. Between the trimmed V and J ends, which lost 0 bases and 2 bases, there was a span of 7 bases. CDR3 length: 14 residues. The CDR3 DNA reads as TGTGCCAGCAGTTTATGGGGGGGAAACTATGGCTACACCTTC. Translation gives CASSLWGGNYGYTF.

CDR3 amino acids: CASSLSSGRFEQYF. The DNA of the CDR3 is TGTGCCAGCAGTTTATCTAGCGGGAGGTTCGAGCAGTACTTC. V usage is TRBV27 and J usage is TRBJ2-7; 10 positions agree with TRBD2. V lost 0 bases to trimming and J lost 6 bases; unmatched junction nucleotides: 2. There are 14 residues in the CDR3. Germline CDR1 is MNHEY and CDR2 is SMNVEV (reference sequence).

The rearrangement joins TRBV7-2 to TRBJ2-5; D unresolved. Trimming stripped 6 bases from V and 2 bases from J, with 4 bases between. This CDR3 region has 11 residues. Germline V gives CDR1 SGHTA, CDR2 FQGNSA. CDR3 nucleotide sequence: TGTGCCAGCAGGCGTCAAGAGACCCAGTACTTC. This sequence encodes CASRRQETQYF.

The gene calls are TRBV10-3 and TRBJ2-7; 7 bases line up with TRBD2. The CDR3 runs 14 residues. Germline V gene sequence: CDR1 ENHRY, CDR2 SYGVKD. The V and J ends lost 11 bases and 0 bases, in that order; junction bases with no gene match: 10. The CDR3 sequence: CASRQGGSSYEQYF. CDR3 nucleotide sequence: TGTGCCTCAAGGCAGGGCGGGAGCTCCTACGAGCAGTACTTC.

This chain links TRBV9 with TRBJ2-1; D unresolved. CDR1 is SGDLS, CDR2 YYNGEE, per germline. V gave up 0 bases and J gave up 10 bases, with 20 bases separating them. The CDR3 runs 16 residues. As DNA, the CDR3 is TGTGCCAGCAGCGTAGAATCGGGCCCCGTCAATTTGGAGCAGTTCTTC. Its protein product is CASSVESGPVNLEQFF.

V is TRBV19 and J is TRBJ2-2; 8 nucleotides agree with TRBD2. J was trimmed by 7 bases and V by 6 bases; bases with no gene match: 13. The CDR3 extends over 16 amino acids. Germline V gene data show CDR1 as LNHDA and CDR2 as SQIVND (reference sequence). The CDR3 DNA sequence: TGTGCCAGTAGAGAGGCCGGGAGGGCCGTTATCGGGGAGCTGTTTTTT. It codes for CASREAGRAVIGELFF.

About this clone itself: In the same sample, other DNA sequences code for this CDR3. The chain joins TRBV18 to TRBJ2-7, with a tentative D call TRBD2 (6 bases). CDR1 and CDR2 from the germline V gene are KGHSH and LQKENI. CDR3 size: 14 residues. The ends were cut back, 0 bases at V and 2 bases at J, with 8 bases in the middle. CDR3 nucleotide sequence: TGTGCCAGCTCACCACCCGGGAGAACCTACGAGCAGTACTTC. This translates into CASSPPGRTYEQYF.

The chain joins TRBV7-2 to TRBJ2-7; D might be TRBD1 or TRBD2, each matching 5 bases. This CDR3 is 16 amino acids long. Germline CDR1 and CDR2: SGHTA and FQGNSA. The V gene lost 3 bases and the J gene lost 2 bases, with 17 bases spanning the gap. The CDR3 sequence: CASSFLSGTGTYEQYF. The CDR3 DNA is TGTGCCAGCAGCTTCTTATCCGGGACCGGCACCTACGAGCAGTACTTC.

The chain recombines TRBV4-3 with TRBJ2-1; tentatively, D is TRBD1 or TRBD2 (5 bases each). The germline CDR1 and CDR2 sequences are LGHNA and YSLEER. V was shortened by 4 bases and J by 7 bases, with 11 bases between the two germline ends. The CDR3 loop spans 13 amino acids. The CDR3 bases are TGCGCCAGCAGCCGCGACTGGGGGAATGAGCAGTTCTTC. It encodes CASSRDWGNEQFF.

The chain uses TRBV11-2 and TRBJ2-5; 7 nucleotides match TRBD2. Losses at the gene ends were 3 bases for V and 4 bases for J; bases not matched to a gene: 5. CDR1 and CDR2 from the germline V gene are SGHAT and FQNNGV. This CDR3 has 14 residues. The CDR3 nucleotides are TGTGCCAGCAGCTTTTCTAGCGGAATAGAGACCCAGTACTTC. Protein sequence: CASSFSSGIETQYF.

Concerning this clone itself: Other DNA sequences in the sample encode the same CDR3. V and J are TRBV18 and TRBJ2-7; 7 nucleotides match TRBD1. V lost 3 bases and J lost 1; bases outside the gene matches: 3. The CDR3 is 14 amino acids. Germline V CDR1 and CDR2: KGHSH, LQKENI. CDR3 protein: CASSPTGQSYEQYF. The CDR3 coding sequence is TGTGCCAGCTCACCCACGGGACAGTCCTACGAGCAGTACTTC.

J is TRBJ1-1 and V is TRBV5-1; no clear D. V shed 4 bases and J shed 0 bases, with 7 bases lying between them. In germline, CDR1 is SGHRS, CDR2 YFSETQ. The CDR3 runs to 13 residues. CDR3 in DNA: TGCGCCAGCAGCATGCAATTGAACACTGAAGCTTTCTTT. Translated, it gives CASSMQLNTEAFF.

This clone was detected only a few times. The same CDR3 can be traced to other DNA sequences in this sample. The V call is TRBV18, the J call TRBJ2-5, with no clear D. V lost 1 base and J lost 5, with 2 bases in between. The V gene's germline CDR1 is KGHSH and CDR2 LQKENI. The CDR3 loop spans 11 amino acids. For the CDR3, the DNA is TGTGCCAGCTCACCACAGGAGACCCAGTACTTC. Translated, it gives CASSPQETQYF.

The chain joins TRBV2 to TRBJ1-2; TRBD1 matches at 7 bases. This CDR3 has 13 amino acids. From germline, CDR1 is SNHLY and CDR2 FYNNEI. Germline trimming cut 6 bases from V and 7 bases from J; bases unmatched to any gene: 8. CDR3 amino acids: CASSATGQFGYTF. DNA for the CDR3: TGTGCCAGCAGCGCGACAGGGCAATTTGGCTACACCTTC. The whole variable domain, filled in from reference TRBV2 and TRBJ1-2, reads EPEVTQTPSHQVTQMGQEVILRCVPISNHLYFYWYRQILGQKVEFLVSFYNNEISEKSEIFDDQFSVERPDGSNFTLKIRSTKLEDSAMYFCASSATGQFGYTFGSGTRLTVV.

The chain combines TRBV11-2 with TRBJ2-5; TRBD1 might be the D (6 bases). Germline lookup yields CDR1 SGHAT and CDR2 FQNNGV. The CDR3 has 14 amino acids. Trimming removed 2 bases at V and 0 bases at J, with 7 bases between. The CDR3 region has the DNA TGTGCCAGCAGCTTAAACAGGGACCAAGAGACCCAGTACTTC. Translation: CASSLNRDQETQYF.

This chain joins TRBV7-8 and TRBJ2-1; D gene uncertain. Germline V gives CDR1 SGHVS, CDR2 FQNEAQ. V was clipped by 7 bases and J by 6 bases, with 13 bases between them. CDR3 length: 13 residues. CDR3 nucleotide sequence: TGTGCCAGCAAGTTAGGGTTGGGCAATGAGCAGTTCTTC. Protein sequence: CASKLGLGNEQFF.

Only one count was recorded for this clone. The V gene is TRBV2, the J gene TRBJ1-5, with 9 bases identical to TRBD1. J was trimmed by 7 bases and V by 4 bases; bases with no gene match: 11. This CDR3 spans 16 amino acids. Per germline, CDR1 SNHLY and CDR2 FYNNEI. The CDR3 region is CASSVTGDRVGQPQHF. CDR3 bases: TGTGCCAGCAGTGTAACCGGGGACAGGGTGGGCCAGCCCCAGCATTTT. Drawing the rest from reference TRBV2 and TRBJ1-5, the complete variable domain is EPEVTQTPSHQVTQMGQEVILRCVPISNHLYFYWYRQILGQKVEFLVSFYNNEISEKSEIFDDQFSVERPDGSNFTLKIRSTKLEDSAMYFCASSVTGDRVGQPQHFGDGTRLSIL.

The chain is built from TRBV7-6 and TRBJ2-2; 8 bases map to TRBD1. The CDR3 covers 16 residues. Losses at the gene ends were 2 bases for V and 3 bases for J; bases not matched to a gene: 5. CDR1 and CDR2 (germline): SGHVS, FNYEAQ. The CDR3 here is CASSLSQGADTGELFF. Written as DNA, the CDR3 is TGTGCCAGCAGCTTATCTCAGGGGGCAGACACCGGGGAGCTGTTTTTT. Drawing the rest from reference TRBV7-6 and TRBJ2-2, the complete variable domain is GAGVSQSPRYKVTKRGQDVALRCDPISGHVSLYWYRQALGQGPEFLTYFNYEAQQDKSGLPNDRFSAERPEGSISTLTIQRTEQRDSAMYRCASSLSQGADTGELFFGEGSRLTVL.

The CDR3 loop is CASSSTGTIYEQYF. CDR3 nucleotides: TGTGCCAGCAGCTCGACAGGGACAATTTACGAGCAGTACTTC. This rearrangement joins TRBV7-3 to TRBJ2-7; 7 bases are shared with TRBD1. Trimming removed 4 bases from V and 4 bases from J; junction bases left unmatched: 7. The CDR3 extends over 14 amino acids. The germline V gene has CDR1 SGHTA and CDR2 FQGTGA.

This clone has only one observation. Different DNA sequences within this sample yield the same CDR3. The chain recombines TRBV7-2 with TRBJ1-4, with TRBD1 matching 9 bases. The CDR3 is 14 amino acids. The V gene end was trimmed by 4 bases and the J gene end by 8 bases; junction bases not matched to a gene: 5. Germline V gene sequence: CDR1 SGHTA, CDR2 FQGNSA. As DNA, the CDR3 is TGTGCCAGCAGCTCCACAGGGGGCTACGAAAAACTGTTTTTT. Translated: CASSSTGGYEKLFF.

The rearrangement uses TRBV19 and TRBJ2-7, with TRBD2 as a possible D gene (5 bases). Germline CDR1 reads LNHDA; CDR2 reads SQIVND (reference sequence). The length of the CDR3 is 15 residues. Trimming took off 5 bases at V and 3 bases at J, with 17 bases between the two ends. This CDR3 is CASSVLAGGVYEQYF. CDR3 DNA sequence: TGTGCCAGTAGTGTTCTTGCGGGTGGGGTCTACGAGCAGTACTTC.

J is TRBJ2-7 and V is TRBV5-1, with a weak D call TRBD1 (5 bases). This CDR3 has 14 amino acids. Germline lookup yields CDR1 SGHRS and CDR2 YFSETQ. V was clipped by 0 bases and J by 6 bases, with 13 bases between them. CDR3 sequence reads: CASSLEGEAGEQYF. DNA of the CDR3: TGCGCCAGCAGCTTGGAAGGGGAAGCAGGCGAGCAGTACTTC.

A word on this clone: Distinct nucleotide sequences in the sample also encode this CDR3. The rearrangement uses TRBV7-9 and TRBJ1-1; the D is unclear. Germline CDR1 SEHNR, CDR2 FQNEAQ (reference sequence). This CDR3 contains 13 residues. With 4 bases removed from V and 1 base from J, the gap between germline ends came to 7 bases. In nucleotides, the CDR3 is TGTGCCAGCAGCTCGGGCGGGAACACTGAAGCTTTCTTT. This gives the protein CASSSGGNTEAFF.